A selection of T cell receptor beta chains follows, all from one sample in a study of T cells in Graves' hyperthyroidism and ophthalmopathy. Using its own MiXCR run on the multiplex PCR reads, TCRdb lists one record per CDR3 protein. This table holds roughly 380,000 distinct CDR3 sequences, approximately 12% found once. The sequenced material came from blood. Every receptor here comes from a man aged 25-40 years with Graves' hyperthyroidism that later progressed to Graves' ophthalmopathy. Each CDR3 is given with its conserved first and last residue. Fields, in order: J gene, clone size, V gene, D gene, CDR3 protein, CDR3 DNA. The D gene is left open where the match is weak. Clone size is given for some rows only: seen once, a few or many times, or a class if the clone is expanded.

TRBJ2-3	many	TRBV11-2	.	CASSLLRIGDTQYF	TGTGCCAGCAGCTTACTCCGGATTGGAGATACGCAGTATTTT
TRBJ2-2	.	TRBV28	TRBD1	CASSPGGADTGELFF	TGTGCCAGCAGTCCAGGGGGCGCGGACACCGGGGAGCTGTTTTTT
TRBJ2-2	many	TRBV28	.	CASSLNRFPNTGELFF	TGTGCCAGCAGTTTAAACAGGTTCCCGAACACCGGGGAGCTGTTTTTT
TRBJ1-6	.	TRBV20-1	TRBD1	CSATQGARVSPLHF	TGCAGTGCCACACAGGGGGCGCGTGTTTCACCCCTCCACTTT
TRBJ1-1	few	TRBV4-1	.	CASSLTGTHNTEAFF	TGCGCCAGCAGCCTAACCGGGACCCATAACACTGAAGCTTTCTTT
TRBJ1-6	many	TRBV2	.	CASSGVGPLHF	TGTGCCAGCAGTGGTGTGGGGCCCCTCCACTTT
TRBJ1-6	few	TRBV5-5	.	CASSFIRTDNSPLHF	TGTGCCAGCAGCTTTATAAGGACAGATAATTCACCCCTCCACTTT
TRBJ2-1	.	TRBV5-4	.	CASSSADTGSYNEQFF	TGTGCCAGCAGCTCAGCAGACACAGGTTCCTACAATGAGCAGTTCTTC
TRBJ1-2	.	TRBV25-1	TRBD1	CASSGQGAPEAPYGYTF	TGTGCCAGCAGTGGCCAGGGGGCCCCCGAGGCACCCTATGGCTACACCTTC
TRBJ1-5	.	TRBV18	.	CASSPAYSNQPQHF	TGTGCCAGCTCACCAGCATATAGCAATCAGCCCCAGCATTTT
TRBJ2-1	few	TRBV3-1	.	CASSPRRSSYNEQFF	TGTGCCAGCAGCCCCCGTCGGAGCTCCTACAATGAGCAGTTCTTC
TRBJ2-7	.	TRBV29-1	TRBD1	CSVSPGQGGHEQYF	TGCAGCGTCTCGCCGGGACAGGGGGGACACGAGCAGTACTTC
TRBJ1-1	many	TRBV6-1	.	CASSLGVTTTFF	TGTGCCAGCAGTCTGGGGGTTACTACGACTTTCTTT
TRBJ2-5	.	TRBV5-4	.	CASNLTNQETQYF	TGTGCCAGCAACTTGACGAACCAAGAGACCCAGTACTTC
TRBJ1-2	many	TRBV12-3/TRBV12-4	.	CASSLAGLGYTF	TGTGCCAGCAGTTTAGCCGGTCTCGGCTACACCTTC
TRBJ1-2	many	TRBV29-1	.	CSARYTGYYGYTF	TGCAGCGCCCGATACACAGGATACTATGGCTACACCTTC
TRBJ2-7	many	TRBV6-5	.	CASSYSRVHEQYF	TGTGCCAGCAGTTACTCGAGAGTCCACGAGCAGTACTTC
TRBJ2-3	.	TRBV9	.	CASRTGGTGDTQYF	TGTGCCAGCAGGACCGGGGGAACGGGAGATACGCAGTATTTT
TRBJ2-2	many	TRBV28	TRBD1	CASSLPGQGRPGELFF	TGTGCCAGCAGTTTGCCAGGACAGGGAAGGCCCGGGGAGCTGTTTTTT
TRBJ2-7	few	TRBV11-2	TRBD2	CASSTREAHYEQYF	TGTGCCAGCAGCACCCGGGAGGCTCACTACGAGCAGTACTTC
TRBJ1-1	many	TRBV28	.	CASIRPIRTKNTEAFF	TGTGCCAGCATACGGCCGATCCGAACCAAGAACACTGAAGCTTTCTTT
TRBJ1-1	many	TRBV11-2	.	CASSFQGIGEEAFF	TGTGCCAGCAGCTTTCAGGGAATTGGGGAGGAAGCTTTCTTT
TRBJ1-4	.	TRBV5-1	TRBD1	CASKQTGPNEKLFF	TGCGCCAGCAAGCAGACAGGGCCTAATGAAAAACTGTTTTTT
TRBJ2-7	.	TRBV30	TRBD1	CAWNRQGIEQYF	TGTGCCTGGAATCGACAGGGGATCGAGCAGTACTTC
TRBJ1-1	.	TRBV11-2	.	CASSLGGYKDTEAFF	TGTGCCAGCAGCTTAGGGGGTTACAAGGACACTGAAGCTTTCTTT
TRBJ2-7	many	TRBV11-1	.	CASSLYPGSYEQYF	TGTGCCAGCAGCTTATATCCAGGGTCCTACGAGCAGTACTTC
TRBJ2-6	few	TRBV6-2/TRBV6-3	TRBD1	CASSTGASGANVLTF	TGTGCCAGCTCAACAGGGGCTTCTGGGGCCAACGTCCTGACTTTC
TRBJ2-5	many	TRBV2	.	CASSEGLVHEETQYF	TGTGCCAGCAGTGAGGGATTGGTCCACGAAGAGACCCAGTACTTC
TRBJ2-1	.	TRBV5-6	TRBD2	CASSRGRGARQFF	TGTGCCAGCAGCCGCGGGAGGGGGGCCAGGCAGTTCTTC
TRBJ1-3	.	TRBV6-1	.	CASSVRGAIGNTIYF	TGTGCCAGCAGTGTAAGAGGGGCGATAGGAAACACCATATATTTT
TRBJ2-1	.	TRBV11-2	TRBD2	CASRPIAGKQFF	TGTGCCAGCAGGCCGATAGCGGGGAAGCAGTTCTTC
TRBJ1-2	many	TRBV7-2	.	CASSLVRTVLGGYTF	TGTGCCAGCAGCTTAGTAAGGACGGTCCTAGGTGGCTACACCTTC
TRBJ1-4	many	TRBV5-1	.	CASSYGTLTTNEKLFF	TGCGCCAGCAGTTACGGGACACTGACAACTAATGAAAAACTGTTTTTT
TRBJ1-2	few	TRBV6-4	TRBD1	CASSDQKGQGPTNYGYTF	TGTGCCAGCAGTGACCAGAAGGGACAGGGGCCTACTAACTATGGCTACACCTTC
TRBJ2-1	few	TRBV18	TRBD1	CASSPSRGWNEQFF	TGTGCCAGCTCACCATCCAGGGGGTGGAATGAGCAGTTCTTC
TRBJ2-1	.	TRBV5-6	.	CASSSKGPSYNEQFF	TGTGCCAGCAGCTCGAAAGGGCCCTCCTACAATGAGCAGTTCTTC
TRBJ2-1	many	TRBV27	.	CASSFRGPPYNEQFF	TGTGCCAGCAGTTTCCGGGGGCCCCCCTACAATGAGCAGTTCTTC
TRBJ2-3	.	TRBV24-1	.	CATRPGGTDTQYF	TGTGCCACCCGCCCAGGGGGCACAGATACGCAGTATTTT
TRBJ1-1	many	TRBV6-1	.	CASSRFQWDTEAFF	TGTGCCAGCAGTCGCTTCCAATGGGACACTGAAGCTTTCTTT
TRBJ2-2	many	TRBV7-3	.	CASSSHGTSNTGELFF	TGTGCCAGCAGCTCCCATGGGACTTCCAACACCGGGGAGCTGTTTTTT
TRBJ1-2	many	TRBV6-1	TRBD1	CASSLGTGASYGYTF	TGTGCCAGCAGCCTCGGGACAGGGGCTTCCTATGGCTACACCTTC
TRBJ2-2	.	TRBV6-2/TRBV6-3	.	CASSYRAGAYGELLF	TGTGCCAGCAGCTACAGGGCGGGGGCATACGGGGAGCTGCTTTTT
TRBJ2-2	many	TRBV6-1	.	CASSEERLPTGELFF	TGTGCCAGCAGTGAAGAAAGGCTCCCCACCGGGGAGCTGTTTTTT
TRBJ2-1	.	TRBV11-2	.	CASSQTGASSYNEQFF	TGTGCCAGCAGCCAGACCGGGGCGAGCTCCTACAATGAGCAGTTCTTC
TRBJ1-5	many	TRBV28	TRBD1	CASRTGRWGNQPQHF	TGTGCCAGCAGGACAGGGAGATGGGGCAATCAGCCCCAGCATTTT
TRBJ1-2	many	TRBV6-1	.	CASSYRALGYGYTF	TGTGCCAGCAGTTACCGGGCGTTGGGCTATGGCTACACCTTC
TRBJ2-3	.	TRBV20-1	.	CSGGTSTDTQYF	TGCAGTGGGGGGACTAGCACAGATACGCAGTATTTT
TRBJ1-5	many	TRBV28	.	CASSSGGEGNQPQHF	TGTGCCAGCAGTTCCGGGGGAGAGGGCAATCAGCCCCAGCATTTT
TRBJ1-5	many	TRBV29-1	.	CSVSGLNQPQHF	TGCAGCGTTTCGGGGTTGAATCAGCCCCAGCATTTT
TRBJ1-2	few	TRBV10-3	TRBD1	CAISRDRESGGYTF	TGTGCCATCAGCCGGGACAGGGAATCGGGTGGCTACACCTTC